This paragraph reports one T cell receptor beta chain. The antigen remains undetermined. The junction and the germline gene differ at one end; a read error may be behind it. Germline V gene lookup returns CDR1 SSHAT and CDR2 FNYEAQ (reference sequence). CDR3 size: 13 residues. The sample belongs to a study of shared clonotypes between healthy human individuals. General observations from the study: Represented diversity (both genetic and exposure-history) was limited by the small number of donors.

Donors comprised only Caucasian adults living in Nashville, Tennessee. Assay used: immunoSEQ multiplex PCR; TCRdb lists only in-frame clones, some missing. The repertoire holds approximately 2.5 million clones, with approximately 94% as singletons. The clonotype originates from a man aged 18 to 29 in good health. Some clones in this sample may be carry-over from other donors' samples. Sequences were obtained from naive CD4+ T cells from PBMCs. Subset: CD45RA+ positively selected. This chain connects TRBV7-7 to TRBJ2-2; 9 positions match TRBD2. The CDR3 region has the DNA TGTGCCAGCAGCCTAGCGGGAACCGGGGAGCTGTTTTTT. It yields the protein CASSLAGTGELFF.